Each of the 11 T cell receptor beta chains below was sequenced from the same sample in a study of shared clonotypes between healthy human individuals. Some clones are missing from TCRdb's copy, which holds only in-frame ones; the method was immunoSEQ multiplex PCR. The table records nearly 1,000,000 clones, 70% to 85% of them present only once. The sequencing sample was made of memory CD4+ T cells sorted from blood. The subset here: CD45RA-negative fraction. The receptor source for this set is a man younger than 35 in good health.

This chain connects TRBV2 to TRBJ1-2; D not resolved. Germline V CDR1 and CDR2: SNHLY, FYNNEI. This CDR3 has 13 amino acids. Trimming took off 6 bases at V and 4 bases at J, with 12 bases between the two ends. The CDR3 here is CASSQDRFYGYTF. The CDR3 region has the DNA TGTGCCAGCAGCCAAGACCGATTCTATGGCTACACCTTC.

The V gene is TRBV19, the J gene TRBJ1-1; D remains ambiguous. Germline loops: CDR1 LNHDA, CDR2 SQIVND (reference sequence). The CDR3 loop spans 13 amino acids. V lost 5 bases, J lost 4 bases, and 11 bases lay in between. For the CDR3, the DNA is TGTGCCAGTAGTCTACCGGGGTTCACTGAAGCTTTCTTT. Translating gives CASSLPGFTEAFF. Full variable domain (outside the CDR3, taken from reference TRBV19 and TRBJ1-1): DGGITQSPKYLFRKEGQNVTLSCEQNLNHDAMYWYRQDPGQGLRLIYYSQIVNDFQKGDIAEGYSVSREKKESFPLTVTSAQKNPTAFYLCASSLPGFTEAFFGQGTRLTVV.

V is TRBV5-1 and J is TRBJ1-3, with D maybe TRBD1 (6 bases). V lost 5 bases, J lost 2 bases, and 20 bases lay in between. CDR1 and CDR2 (germline): SGHRS, YFSETQ. CDR3 length: 17 residues. CDR3 sequence reads: CASSLRGSFLAGNTIYF. DNA of the CDR3: TGCGCCAGCAGTCTAAGGGGGAGTTTCTTAGCTGGAAACACCATATATTTT.

This chain links TRBV12-5 with TRBJ2-7; the D gene is possibly TRBD2 (6 bases). Trimming pared 2 bases from V and 3 bases from J, leaving 14 bases between. Germline V gene sequence: CDR1 LGHNT, CDR2 FRNRAP. This CDR3 contains 15 residues. CDR3 sequence: CASGLSTTSSYEQYF. CDR3 in DNA: TGTGCTAGTGGTTTGTCGACGACTAGTAGCTACGAGCAGTACTTC. The entire variable domain, with the rest obtained from reference TRBV12-5 and TRBJ2-7, is as follows: DARVTQTPRHKVTEMGQEVTMRCQPILGHNTVFWYRQTMMQGLELLAYFRNRAPLDDSGMPKDRFSAEMPDATLATLKIQPSEPRDSAVYFCASGLSTTSSYEQYFGPGTRLTVT.

This chain connects TRBV10-1 to TRBJ2-3; unclear D gene. CDR1 and CDR2 from the germline V gene are WNHNN and SYGVQD (reference sequence). V was clipped by 8 bases and J by 0 bases, with 12 bases between them. The CDR3 has 14 residues. CDR3 sequence: CASLFLSSTDTQYF. CDR3 bases: TGCGCCAGCCTGTTCCTCTCTAGCACAGATACGCAGTATTTT.

The genes are TRBV7-8 and TRBJ1-4, with 11 nucleotides matching TRBD1. Germline values: CDR1 SGHVS, CDR2 FQNEAQ. The V and J ends lost 0 bases and 7 bases, in that order; junction bases with no gene match: 7. The CDR3 is made up of 17 amino acids. CDR3 amino acids: CASSLAEDRGRIEKLFF. In DNA, the CDR3 is TGTGCCAGCAGCTTAGCTGAGGACAGGGGGCGTATTGAAAAACTGTTTTTT.

This clone was recorded only once. The chain carries TRBV5-1 and TRBJ2-1; 9 positions match TRBD1. Per germline, CDR1 SGHRS and CDR2 YFSETQ. The junction had 10 bases not matched to a gene; V was cut back by 5 bases and J by 7 bases. The length of the CDR3 is 15 residues. CDR3 protein: CASSSPTGGENEQFF. The CDR3 DNA is TGCGCCAGCAGTAGCCCGACAGGGGGAGAGAATGAGCAGTTCTTC.

The CDR3 protein is CASSWGTGQGYGYTF. CDR3 sequence (DNA): TGCGCCAGCAGCTGGGGGACAGGGCAAGGCTATGGCTACACCTTC. The chain employs TRBV5-1 and TRBJ1-2, with TRBD1 matching 9 bases. This CDR3 contains 15 residues. J gave up 4 bases and V 3 bases, and 7 bases lay outside the gene matches. Germline values: CDR1 SGHRS, CDR2 YFSETQ.

The sample holds a few counts of this clone. The sample contains more than one DNA sequence encoding this CDR3. The V call is TRBV11-2, the J call TRBJ2-3, with D perhaps matching TRBD2 (6 bases). This CDR3 is built from 14 residues. Trimming removed 4 bases from V and 2 bases from J, with 10 bases in between. In germline, CDR1 is SGHAT, CDR2 FQNNGV. The CDR3 DNA follows: TGTGCCAGCAGCTCCGAGGGACTCACAGATACGCAGTATTTT. This encodes CASSSEGLTDTQYF.

The chain is built from TRBV11-2 and TRBJ2-1; D might be TRBD2 (6 bases). The CDR3 runs to 15 residues. Germline lookup yields CDR1 SGHAT and CDR2 FQNNGV. V was trimmed by 5 bases and J by 7 bases, leaving 18 bases between them. CDR3 nucleotide sequence: TGTGCCAGCAGCAAAATACTTGGAGGAGGGAATGAGCAGTTCTTC. Its protein product is CASSKILGGGNEQFF.

The chain combines TRBV25-1 with TRBJ1-3, with no clear D. The germline V gene encodes CDR1 MGHDK and CDR2 SYGVNS. Trimming stripped 1 base from V and 1 base from J, with 8 bases between. The CDR3 loop spans 15 amino acids. CDR3 nucleotide sequence: TGTGCCAGCAGTGAATCTGTCGTTTCTGGAAACACCATATATTTT. Translated, it gives CASSESVVSGNTIYF.